The 9 T cell receptor beta chains below were found in one sample sequenced in a study of OX40 agonist ivuxolimab in advanced cancers. This table comes from immunoSEQ multiplex PCR, and its TCRdb copy is limited to in-frame clones, with some not included. This sample has about 53,000 clones, with approximately 75% found just once. The specimen was CD4+ or CD8+ T cells sorted from blood, collected in a trial of the OX40 agonist ivuxolimab. These receptor sequences come from an adult with an advanced solid tumor such as melanoma, head and neck, liver or kidney cancer.

V usage is TRBV2 and J usage is TRBJ1-3; D uncertain. This CDR3 is 15 amino acids long. CDR1 SNHLY and CDR2 FYNNEI come from the germline V gene. The ends were cut back, 7 bases at V and 0 bases at J, with 13 bases in the middle. In DNA form, the CDR3 reads TGTGCCAGCAATACTCAACAGAGCTCTGGAAACACCATATATTTT. Its protein product is CASNTQQSSGNTIYF.

The V call is TRBV28, the J call TRBJ2-3, with 7 bases matching TRBD2. V lost 1 base to trimming and J lost 1 base; unmatched junction nucleotides: 5. This CDR3 spans 16 amino acids. Germline CDR1 and CDR2: MDHEN and SYDVKM. DNA of the CDR3: TGTGCCAGCAGTTTATCCGGACTAGGCGGCACAGATACGCAGTATTTT. Its protein is CASSLSGLGGTDTQYF.

The genes are TRBV5-1 and TRBJ2-7, with D possibly matching TRBD1 (5 bases). This CDR3 is built from 13 residues. CDR1 is SGHRS and CDR2 is YFSETQ in the germline V gene. Trimming took 4 bases from V and 5 from J, leaving 13 bases between them. The chain's CDR3 is CASSPQGSHEQYF. DNA of the CDR3: TGCGCCAGCAGCCCTCAGGGTTCCCACGAGCAGTACTTC. Looking up the rest from reference TRBV5-1 and TRBJ2-7 gives the full variable domain: KAGVTQTPRYLIKTRGQQVTLSCSPISGHRSVSWYQQTPGQGLQFLFEYFSETQRNKGNFPGRFSGRQFSNSRSEMNVSTLELGDSALYLCASSPQGSHEQYFGPGTRLTVT.

The chain carries TRBV7-2 and TRBJ1-1; D gene ambiguous. Germline V gene data show CDR1 as SGHTA and CDR2 as FQGNSA. The germline V and J ends were trimmed by 11 bases and 10 bases, with 11 bases remaining between them. The CDR3 is 9 residues long. In DNA form, the CDR3 reads TGTGCCTTGGGAGAGGCAGCTTTCTTT. Its translation: CALGEAAFF. Together with reference TRBV7-2 and TRBJ1-1, the CDR3 gives the full variable domain: GAGVSQSPSNKVTEKGKDVELRCDPISGHTALYWYRQSLGQGLEFLIYFQGNSAPDKSGLPSDRFSAERTGGSVSTLTIQRTQQEDSAVYLCALGEAAFFGQGTRLTVV.

The chain recombines TRBV19 with TRBJ2-3, with D maybe TRBD2 (5 bases). V dropped 7 bases and J dropped 0 bases, with 17 bases sitting between them. This CDR3 contains 16 residues. From germline, CDR1 is LNHDA and CDR2 SQIVND (reference sequence). The DNA of the CDR3 is TGTGCCAGTACCGGACTCGCCACCCCGAGCACAGATACGCAGTATTTT. It yields the protein CASTGLATPSTDTQYF.

This clone was seen more than once but under ten times. The chain employs TRBV9 and TRBJ2-3; possibly TRBD2 for D (6 bases). Per the germline V gene, CDR1 is SGDLS and CDR2 is YYNGEE. The germline V and J ends were trimmed by 3 bases and 2 bases, with 10 bases remaining between them. The CDR3 runs to 14 residues. The CDR3 reads CASSAASVTDTQYF. CDR3 coding DNA: TGTGCCAGCAGCGCCGCTAGCGTCACAGATACGCAGTATTTT.

The chain links TRBV19 to TRBJ1-5; no clear D gene. The ends were cut back, 5 bases at V and 5 bases at J, with 16 bases in the middle. Germline CDR1 reads LNHDA; CDR2 reads SQIVND (reference sequence). CDR3 size: 15 residues. The CDR3: CASSPWVVIDQPQHF. CDR3 DNA: TGTGCCAGTAGTCCGTGGGTGGTCATTGATCAGCCCCAGCATTTT. The complete variable domain, with remaining parts taken from reference TRBV19 and TRBJ1-5, reads DGGITQSPKYLFRKEGQNVTLSCEQNLNHDAMYWYRQDPGQGLRLIYYSQIVNDFQKGDIAEGYSVSREKKESFPLTVTSAQKNPTAFYLCASSPWVVIDQPQHFGDGTRLSIL.

The chain has TRBV7-8 and TRBJ2-7; no firm D call. In germline, CDR1 is SGHVS, CDR2 FQNEAQ. This CDR3 is 14 amino acids long. Trimming left V 5 bases short and J 0 bases short, with 11 bases between. The CDR3 protein is CASSPRTSSYEQYF. The CDR3 DNA is TGTGCCAGCAGCCCTAGGACCTCCTCCTACGAGCAGTACTTC.

The rearrangement uses TRBV29-1 and TRBJ2-7, with D possibly matching TRBD1 (6 bases). The CDR3 is 13 residues long. V lost 2 bases to trimming and J lost 1 base, with 9 bases between them. From germline, CDR1 is SQVTM and CDR2 ANQGSEA. CDR3 sequence: CSVEWGLSYEQYF. CDR3 nucleotides: TGCAGCGTTGAATGGGGGCTGTCCTACGAGCAGTACTTC.